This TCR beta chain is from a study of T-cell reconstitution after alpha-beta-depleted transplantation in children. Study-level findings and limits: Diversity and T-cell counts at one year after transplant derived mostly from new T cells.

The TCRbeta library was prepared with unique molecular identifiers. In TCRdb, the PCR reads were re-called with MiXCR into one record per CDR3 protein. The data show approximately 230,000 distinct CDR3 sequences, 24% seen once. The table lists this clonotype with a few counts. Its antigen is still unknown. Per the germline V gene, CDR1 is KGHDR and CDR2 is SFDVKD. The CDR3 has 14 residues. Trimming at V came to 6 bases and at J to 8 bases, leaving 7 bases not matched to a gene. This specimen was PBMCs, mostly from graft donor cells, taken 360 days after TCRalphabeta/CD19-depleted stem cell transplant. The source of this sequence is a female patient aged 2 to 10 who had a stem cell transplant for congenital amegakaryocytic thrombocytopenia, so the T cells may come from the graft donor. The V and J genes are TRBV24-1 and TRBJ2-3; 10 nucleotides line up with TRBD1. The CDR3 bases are TGTGCCACCAGTATTGGACAGGGGGTCGGTACGCAGTATTTT. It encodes CATSIGQGVGTQYF.